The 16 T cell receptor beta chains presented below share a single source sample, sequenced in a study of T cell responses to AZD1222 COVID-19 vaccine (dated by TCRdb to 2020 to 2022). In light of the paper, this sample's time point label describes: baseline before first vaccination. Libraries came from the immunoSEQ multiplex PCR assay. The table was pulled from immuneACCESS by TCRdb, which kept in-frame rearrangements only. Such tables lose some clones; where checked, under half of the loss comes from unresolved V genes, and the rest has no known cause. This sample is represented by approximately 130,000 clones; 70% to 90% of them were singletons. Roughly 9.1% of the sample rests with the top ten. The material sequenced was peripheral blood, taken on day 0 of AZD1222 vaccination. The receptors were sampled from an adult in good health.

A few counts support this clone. The CDR3 region has the DNA TGTGCCAGCAGCTTAAACCCCGGCGCCGGGGAGCTGTTTTTT. This encodes CASSLNPGAGELFF. The chain carries TRBV7-3 and TRBJ2-2, with unresolved D. V dropped 1 base and J dropped 6 bases, with 9 bases sitting between them. The CDR3 extends over 14 amino acids. CDR1 is SGHTA and CDR2 is FQGTGA in the germline V gene.

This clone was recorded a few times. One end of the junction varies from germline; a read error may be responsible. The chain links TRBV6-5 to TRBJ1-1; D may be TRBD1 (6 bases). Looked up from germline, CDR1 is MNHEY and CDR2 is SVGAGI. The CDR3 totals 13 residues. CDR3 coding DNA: TGTGCCAGCAGTCCACCGTGGGGTAGCGAGGGGGAATTT. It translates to CASSPPWGSEGEF.

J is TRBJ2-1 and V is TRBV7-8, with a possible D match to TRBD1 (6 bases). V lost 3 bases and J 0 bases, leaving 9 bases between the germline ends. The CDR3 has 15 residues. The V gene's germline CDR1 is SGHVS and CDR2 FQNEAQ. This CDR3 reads CASSLGTHSYNEQFF. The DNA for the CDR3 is TGTGCCAGCAGCTTGGGGACACACTCCTACAATGAGCAGTTCTTC. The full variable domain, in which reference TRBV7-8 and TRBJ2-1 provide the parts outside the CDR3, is GAGVSQSPRYKVAKRGQDVALRCDPISGHVSLFWYQQALGQGPEFLTYFQNEAQLDKSGLPSDRFFAERPEGSVSTLKIQRTQQEDSAVYLCASSLGTHSYNEQFFGPGTRLTVL.

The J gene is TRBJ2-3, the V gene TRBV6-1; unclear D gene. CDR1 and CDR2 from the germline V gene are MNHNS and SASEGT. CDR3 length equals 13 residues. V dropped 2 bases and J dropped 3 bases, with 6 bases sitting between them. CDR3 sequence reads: CASSEKGTDTQYF. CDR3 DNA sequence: TGTGCCAGCAGTGAAAAGGGAACAGATACGCAGTATTTT.

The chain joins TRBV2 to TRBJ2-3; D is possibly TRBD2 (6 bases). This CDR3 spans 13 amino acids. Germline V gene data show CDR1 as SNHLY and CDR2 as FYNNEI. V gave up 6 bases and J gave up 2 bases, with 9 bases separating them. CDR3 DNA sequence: TGTGCCAGCAGGGCGGACTACACAGATACGCAGTATTTT. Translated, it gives CASRADYTDTQYF.

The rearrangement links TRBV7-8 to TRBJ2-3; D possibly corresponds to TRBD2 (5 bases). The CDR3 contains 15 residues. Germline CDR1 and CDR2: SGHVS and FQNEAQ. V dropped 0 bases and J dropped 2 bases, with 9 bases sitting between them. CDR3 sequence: CASSLAGVNTDTQYF. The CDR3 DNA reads TGTGCCAGCAGCTTAGCGGGAGTCAACACAGATACGCAGTATTTT. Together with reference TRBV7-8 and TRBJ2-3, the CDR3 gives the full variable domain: GAGVSQSPRYKVAKRGQDVALRCDPISGHVSLFWYQQALGQGPEFLTYFQNEAQLDKSGLPSDRFFAERPEGSVSTLKIQRTQQEDSAVYLCASSLAGVNTDTQYFGPGTRLTVL.

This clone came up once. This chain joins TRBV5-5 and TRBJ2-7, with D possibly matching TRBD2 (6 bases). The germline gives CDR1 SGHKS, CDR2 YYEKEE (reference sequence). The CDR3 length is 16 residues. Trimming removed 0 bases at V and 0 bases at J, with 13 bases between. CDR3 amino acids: CASSLDPGEISYEQYF. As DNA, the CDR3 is TGTGCCAGCAGCTTGGATCCGGGGGAAATCTCCTACGAGCAGTACTTC.

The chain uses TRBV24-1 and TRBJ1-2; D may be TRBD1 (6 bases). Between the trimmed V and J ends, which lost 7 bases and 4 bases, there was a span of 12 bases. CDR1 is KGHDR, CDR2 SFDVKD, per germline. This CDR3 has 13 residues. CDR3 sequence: CATSLGGAYGYTF. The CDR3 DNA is TGTGCCACCAGCTTAGGGGGGGCCTATGGCTACACCTTC.

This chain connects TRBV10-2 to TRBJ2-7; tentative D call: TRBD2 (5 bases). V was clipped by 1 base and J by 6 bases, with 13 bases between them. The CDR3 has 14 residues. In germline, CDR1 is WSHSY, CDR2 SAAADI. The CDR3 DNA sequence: TGCGCCAGCAGTGAGTACCCCCGGGGTGGCGAGCAGTACTTC. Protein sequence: CASSEYPRGGEQYF.

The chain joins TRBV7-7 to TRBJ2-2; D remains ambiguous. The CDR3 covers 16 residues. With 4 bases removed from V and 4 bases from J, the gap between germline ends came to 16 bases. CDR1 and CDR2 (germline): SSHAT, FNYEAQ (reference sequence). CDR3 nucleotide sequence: TGTGCCAGCAGCTCTGGGCTCGTGCGGCTCACCGGGGAGCTGTTTTTT. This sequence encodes CASSSGLVRLTGELFF.

CDR3 loop: CASSPGQGLVYEQYF. CDR3 DNA: TGTGCCAGCAGCCCGGGACAGGGGTTGGTCTACGAGCAGTACTTC. The V and J genes are TRBV6-2 or TRBV6-3 and TRBJ2-7, with 10 positions matching TRBD1. The junction had 8 bases not matched to a gene; V was cut back by 6 bases and J by 3 bases. Germline CDR1 and CDR2: MNHEY and SVGEGT. There are 15 residues in the CDR3.

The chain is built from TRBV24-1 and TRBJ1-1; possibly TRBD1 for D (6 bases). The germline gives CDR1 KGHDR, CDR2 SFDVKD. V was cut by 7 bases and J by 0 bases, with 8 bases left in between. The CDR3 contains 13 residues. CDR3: CATRQGLNTEAFF. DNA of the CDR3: TGTGCCACCAGACAGGGTTTGAACACTGAAGCTTTCTTT.

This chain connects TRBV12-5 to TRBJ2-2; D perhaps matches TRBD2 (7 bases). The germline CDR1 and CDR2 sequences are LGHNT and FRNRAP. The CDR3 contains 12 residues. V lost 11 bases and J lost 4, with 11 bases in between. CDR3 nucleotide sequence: TGTGCTGCGGGGGCCCGCACCGGGGAGCTGTTTTTT. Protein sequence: CAAGARTGELFF.

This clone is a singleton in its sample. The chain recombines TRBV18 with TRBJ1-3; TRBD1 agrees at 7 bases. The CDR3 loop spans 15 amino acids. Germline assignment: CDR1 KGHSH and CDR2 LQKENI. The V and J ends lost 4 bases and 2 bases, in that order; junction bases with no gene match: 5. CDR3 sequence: CASSLDRVTGNTIYF. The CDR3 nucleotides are TGTGCCAGCTCACTCGACAGGGTAACTGGAAACACCATATATTTT.

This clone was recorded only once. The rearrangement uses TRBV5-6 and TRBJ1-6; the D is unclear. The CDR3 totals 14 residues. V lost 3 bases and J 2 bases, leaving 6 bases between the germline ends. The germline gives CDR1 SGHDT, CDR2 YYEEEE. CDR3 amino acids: CASSSFTYNSPLHF. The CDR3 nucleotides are TGTGCCAGCAGCTCGTTTACCTATAATTCACCCCTCCACTTT.

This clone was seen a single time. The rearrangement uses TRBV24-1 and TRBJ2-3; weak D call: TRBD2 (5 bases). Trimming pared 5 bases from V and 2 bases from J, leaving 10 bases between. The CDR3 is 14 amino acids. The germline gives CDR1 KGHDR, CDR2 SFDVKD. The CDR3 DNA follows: TGTGCCACCAGTGCAGAAGACTACACAGATACGCAGTATTTT. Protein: CATSAEDYTDTQYF.